A single sample is the source of the 28 T cell receptor beta chains below, sequenced in a study of neurological immune-mediated disorders. Using its own MiXCR run on the 5' RACE reads, TCRdb lists one record per CDR3 protein. This sample carries some 29,000 distinct CDR3 sequences, 9.5% to 13% of them seen once, and the ten largest clones take 5.5% to 7.5%. Sequencing was done on a sample of PBMCs. These TCRs come from an older woman in good health.

This clonotype has a count of ten or more. V and J are TRBV10-3 and TRBJ1-1, with 10 bases matching TRBD1. This CDR3 spans 15 amino acids. Germline CDR1 and CDR2: ENHRY and SYGVKD. Trimming removed 4 bases from V and 0 bases from J; junction bases left unmatched: 2. CDR3 residues: CAISGTGGLNTEAFF. In DNA form, the CDR3 reads TGTGCCATCAGTGGGACAGGGGGATTGAACACTGAAGCTTTCTTT.

This clonotype showed up many times. The V gene is TRBV5-1, the J gene TRBJ1-1; no definite D call. This CDR3 spans 14 amino acids. Germline CDR1 is SGHRS and CDR2 is YFSETQ. Trimming took off 0 bases at V and 0 bases at J, with 6 bases between the two ends. The CDR3 sequence is CASSLGSMNTEAFF. DNA for the CDR3: TGCGCCAGCAGCTTGGGCAGCATGAACACTGAAGCTTTCTTT.

This clonotype was seen just once. The rearrangement uses TRBV7-2 and TRBJ1-4; 7 nucleotides match TRBD1. This CDR3 has 15 residues. The J segment lost 5 bases and the V segment lost 5 bases, leaving 8 bases of the junction unmatched. The germline V gene has CDR1 SGHTA and CDR2 FQGNSA. The chain's CDR3 is CASSHDRVSNEKLFF. CDR3 bases: TGTGCCAGCAGCCACGACAGGGTCTCGAATGAAAAACTGTTTTTT.

This clonotype occurred many times. The V and J genes are TRBV5-5 and TRBJ1-2; tentative D call: TRBD1 (5 bases). This CDR3 is built from 14 residues. Between the trimmed V and J ends, which lost 4 bases and 10 bases, there was a span of 20 bases. The V gene's germline CDR1 is SGHKS and CDR2 YYEKEE (reference sequence). The CDR3 bases are TGTGCCAGCAGCCCTTCCGGGGCCCCTCTTTCCTACACCTTC. This translates into CASSPSGAPLSYTF.

This clonotype was recorded many times. The chain uses TRBV20-1 and TRBJ2-5; D possibly uses TRBD1 or TRBD2 (5 bases each). V was cut by 8 bases and J by 1 base, with 14 bases left in between. CDR1 and CDR2 from the germline V gene are DFQATT and SNEGSKA (reference sequence). The CDR3 has 13 amino acids. The CDR3 loop reads CSTRDGRQETQYF. The CDR3 DNA reads TGCAGTACCCGGGACGGGCGCCAAGAGACCCAGTACTTC.

This clonotype appeared many times. The genes are TRBV6-5 and TRBJ2-3; TRBD2 matches 7 bases. V lost 2 bases, J lost 0 bases, and 5 bases stayed unmatched. Germline CDR1 and CDR2: MNHEY and SVGAGI. This CDR3 has 16 residues. CDR3 nucleotides: TGTGCCAGCAGTTACAGTCTAGCGGCTAGCACAGATACGCAGTATTTT. This translates into CASSYSLAASTDTQYF.

This clonotype was seen ten or more times. This chain joins TRBV21-1 and TRBJ2-5. TRBV21-1 is marked as a pseudogene. The CDR3 extends over 13 amino acids. The CDR3 sequence: CASSTGRKETQYF. CDR3 DNA: TGTGCCAGCAGCACCGGACGGAAAGAGACCCAGTACTTC.

This clonotype was observed many times. The chain combines TRBV7-9 with TRBJ2-5; no firm D call. CDR3 length equals 12 residues. CDR1 and CDR2 from the germline V gene are SEHNR and FQNEAQ (reference sequence). V dropped 1 base and J dropped 4 bases, with 4 bases sitting between them. The CDR3 loop is CASSLDGETQYF. CDR3 DNA: TGTGCCAGCAGCTTAGACGGAGAGACCCAGTACTTC.

This clonotype was picked up many times. The chain carries TRBV7-2 and TRBJ2-3; D remains unclear. This CDR3 has 12 amino acids. The germline V and J ends were trimmed by 5 bases and 2 bases, with 5 bases remaining between them. Germline V gene data show CDR1 as SGHTA and CDR2 as FQGNSA. The CDR3 region is CASSPTTDTQYF. The CDR3 region has the DNA TGTGCCAGCAGCCCCACCACAGATACGCAGTATTTT.

Turning to this clonotype: Since a much larger clone is just one base distant, this may be a read error. The V and J genes are TRBV20-1 and TRBJ2-3; D not resolved. From germline, CDR1 is DFQATT and CDR2 SNEGSKA (reference sequence). The ends were cut back, 6 bases at V and 2 bases at J, with 15 bases in the middle. The CDR3 spans 14 residues. CDR3 nucleotides: TGCAGTGCCACCCGTGTGTCAGCCACAGATACGCAGTATTTT. It codes for CSATRVSATDTQYF.

The rearrangement uses TRBV5-5 and TRBJ1-5; no clear D gene. The V and J ends lost 0 bases and 8 bases respectively, with 15 bases between them. CDR1 and CDR2 (germline): SGHKS, YYEKEE (reference sequence). The CDR3 is 15 residues long. The CDR3 loop reads CASSLGPAIGEPQHF. The CDR3 bases are TGTGCCAGCAGCTTGGGGCCGGCTATAGGAGAGCCCCAGCATTTT.

This clonotype was detected ten times or more. The chain combines TRBV20-1 with TRBJ1-2; D call uncertain. Trimming left V 0 bases short and J 8 bases short, with 16 bases between. Germline CDR1 is DFQATT and CDR2 is SNEGSKA (reference sequence). This CDR3 is 14 amino acids long. The CDR3 sequence: CSARDRPASGGYTF. CDR3 DNA sequence: TGCAGTGCTAGAGATCGTCCCGCCTCGGGGGGCTACACCTTC.

This clonotype showed up many times. V and J are TRBV20-1 and TRBJ1-2, with no clear D. There are 12 residues in the CDR3. Trimming left V 6 bases short and J 2 bases short, with 10 bases between. CDR1 and CDR2 from the germline V gene are DFQATT and SNEGSKA (reference sequence). CDR3 region: CSAPGENYGYTF. As DNA, the CDR3 is TGCAGTGCCCCCGGGGAGAACTATGGCTACACCTTC.

The rearrangement joins TRBV7-2 to TRBJ2-6; a possible D gene is TRBD2 (5 bases). Between the trimmed V and J ends, which lost 8 bases and 2 bases, there was a span of 10 bases. Per the germline V gene, CDR1 is SGHTA and CDR2 is FQGNSA. The CDR3 runs to 14 residues. The CDR3 bases are TGTGCCAGCCCGGGGAACACTGGGGCCAACGTCCTGACTTTC. Protein product: CASPGNTGANVLTF.

This clonotype was seen at least ten times. The genes are TRBV7-2 and TRBJ2-3; 8 nucleotides line up with TRBD1. Looked up from germline, CDR1 is SGHTA and CDR2 is FQGNSA. The CDR3 has 16 residues. Germline trimming cut 5 bases from V and 4 bases from J; bases unmatched to any gene: 11. DNA of the CDR3: TGTGCCAGCAGCCCGCTGGGGACAGGATTGGCAGATACGCAGTATTTT. The encoded protein is CASSPLGTGLADTQYF. Full variable domain (rest looked up from reference TRBV7-2 and TRBJ2-3): GAGVSQSPSNKVTEKGKDVELRCDPISGHTALYWYRQSLGQGLEFLIYFQGNSAPDKSGLPSDRFSAERTGGSVSTLTIQRTQQEDSAVYLCASSPLGTGLADTQYFGPGTRLTVL.

Concerning this clonotype: It may be a read error: a sequence one base away is much more abundant. The V gene is TRBV11-2, the J gene TRBJ1-1; no clear D. Per germline, CDR1 SGHAT and CDR2 FQNNGV. Trimming removed 4 bases at V and 2 bases at J, with 11 bases between. The CDR3 consists of 14 residues. The DNA of the CDR3 is TGTGCCAGCAGCTCAGCGGGGAGAAACACTGAAGCTTTCTTT. Residues: CASSSAGRNTEAFF.

This clonotype was observed at least ten times. The chain carries TRBV4-3 and TRBJ2-5; the match to TRBD2 covers 9 bases. The ends lost 0 bases at V and 1 base at J; junction bases unmatched: 0. The germline V gene has CDR1 LGHNA and CDR2 YSLEER. This CDR3 is built from 15 residues. The CDR3 loop reads CASSQERGGQETQYF. Written as DNA, the CDR3 is TGCGCCAGCAGCCAAGAGCGGGGGGGCCAAGAGACCCAGTACTTC.

This clonotype was counted at least ten times. The chain has TRBV11-2 and TRBJ1-1; TRBD1 aligns across 7 bases. The CDR3 runs 13 residues. The germline gives CDR1 SGHAT, CDR2 FQNNGV. J lost 3 bases, V lost 5 bases, and 3 bases had no gene match. The CDR3 reads CASSRGPDTEAFF. The CDR3 DNA sequence: TGTGCCAGCAGCAGGGGGCCGGACACTGAAGCTTTCTTT.

Many counts were recorded for this clonotype. This chain uses TRBV20-1 with TRBJ1-3, with 9 nucleotides matching TRBD1. The germline V gene encodes CDR1 DFQATT and CDR2 SNEGSKA (reference sequence). J gave up 7 bases and V 6 bases, and 10 bases lay outside the gene matches. The CDR3 contains 14 residues. The CDR3 bases are TGCAGTGCCACCCCCGGGACAGGGAGGAACACCATATATTTT. Translation: CSATPGTGRNTIYF.

This clonotype showed up many times. J is TRBJ1-6 and V is TRBV5-1; perhaps TRBD1 as D (6 bases). Germline loops: CDR1 SGHRS, CDR2 YFSETQ. The CDR3 is 14 residues long. V lost 4 bases, J lost 6 bases, and 11 bases lay in between. CDR3 in DNA: TGCGCCAGCAGCAGGGGGGAGAGTAATTCACCCCTCCACTTT. As protein: CASSRGESNSPLHF.

This clonotype was observed at least ten times. This chain uses TRBV2 with TRBJ2-5; D remains ambiguous. The ends were cut back, 7 bases at V and 5 bases at J, with 20 bases in the middle. This CDR3 has 15 amino acids. Looked up from germline, CDR1 is SNHLY and CDR2 is FYNNEI. As DNA, the CDR3 is TGTGCCAGCACGACATGGGATTTTGAATTGGAGACCCAGTACTTC. It codes for CASTTWDFELETQYF.

The rearrangement links TRBV7-2 to TRBJ2-3, with D perhaps being TRBD1 or TRBD2 (5 bases each). V shed 0 bases and J shed 2 bases, with 9 bases lying between them. The CDR3 has 15 residues. Germline V gives CDR1 SGHTA, CDR2 FQGNSA. This chain's CDR3 is CASSLAGVTTDTQYF. DNA of the CDR3: TGTGCCAGCAGCTTAGCGGGGGTTACCACAGATACGCAGTATTTT.

The genes are TRBV20-1 and TRBJ2-1; 8 bases match TRBD1. The V and J ends lost 5 bases and 4 bases, in that order; junction bases with no gene match: 10. The CDR3 runs 15 residues. Germline CDR1 reads DFQATT; CDR2 reads SNEGSKA (reference sequence). In DNA form, the CDR3 reads TGCAGTGCTTCCTTTGACAGGGGAGATTACAATGAGCAGTTCTTC. Amino acid sequence: CSASFDRGDYNEQFF.

This clonotype was counted ten times or more. This chain links TRBV3-1 with TRBJ1-2; weak D call: TRBD1 (6 bases). CDR3 length equals 15 residues. The V end lost 0 bases, the J end lost 8 bases, and 16 bases lay between the germline ends. CDR1 LGHDT and CDR2 YNNKEL come from the germline V gene (reference sequence). CDR3 sequence (DNA): TGTGCCAGCAGCCAAGACGGGCAGGGGAGACACGGCTACACCTTC. Amino acid sequence: CASSQDGQGRHGYTF.

This clonotype was counted ten times or more. The chain employs TRBV4-3 and TRBJ2-1; 8 bases are shared with TRBD2. Germline V gene data show CDR1 as LGHNA and CDR2 as YSLEER. This CDR3 is 15 amino acids long. V lost 6 bases, J lost 7 bases, and 11 bases stayed unmatched. CDR3 loop: CASSRPGGHGNEQFF. CDR3 DNA sequence: TGCGCCAGCAGTCGGCCGGGGGGGCATGGGAATGAGCAGTTCTTC.

In this sample, this clonotype turned up many times. The chain has TRBV12-3 or TRBV12-4 and TRBJ1-6, with 9 bases matching TRBD1. The CDR3 runs to 15 residues. V lost 5 bases and J lost 10; bases outside the gene matches: 9. The CDR3, as DNA: TGTGCCAGCAGTCCCGGGGGACAGGGCCGCTCACCCCTCCACTTT. Translated: CASSPGGQGRSPLHF.

This clonotype was seen ten or more times. J is TRBJ2-7 and V is TRBV9; 9 bases fit TRBD1. Germline-derived CDR1 and CDR2 are SGDLS and YYNGEE. Trimming took 4 bases from V and 3 from J; bases not matched to a gene: 5. This CDR3 spans 14 amino acids. CDR3 loop: CASSPGTGNYEQYF. DNA for the CDR3: TGTGCCAGCAGCCCTGGGACAGGGAACTACGAGCAGTACTTC. Based on the CDR3 plus reference TRBV9 and TRBJ2-7, the full variable domain is DSGVTQTPKHLITATGQRVTLRCSPRSGDLSVYWYQQSLDQGLQFLIQYYNGEERAKGNILERFSAQQFPDLHSELNLSSLELGDSALYFCASSPGTGNYEQYFGPGTRLTVT.

This clonotype was observed at least ten times. The gene calls are TRBV6-5 and TRBJ2-5; perhaps TRBD2 as D (6 bases). CDR1 is MNHEY and CDR2 is SVGAGI in the germline V gene. The ends were cut back, 7 bases at V and 5 bases at J, with 17 bases in the middle. The CDR3 is made up of 14 amino acids. The CDR3 protein is CASIEAGRRETQYF. CDR3 nucleotide sequence: TGTGCCAGCATTGAAGCGGGCAGGAGGGAGACCCAGTACTTC.